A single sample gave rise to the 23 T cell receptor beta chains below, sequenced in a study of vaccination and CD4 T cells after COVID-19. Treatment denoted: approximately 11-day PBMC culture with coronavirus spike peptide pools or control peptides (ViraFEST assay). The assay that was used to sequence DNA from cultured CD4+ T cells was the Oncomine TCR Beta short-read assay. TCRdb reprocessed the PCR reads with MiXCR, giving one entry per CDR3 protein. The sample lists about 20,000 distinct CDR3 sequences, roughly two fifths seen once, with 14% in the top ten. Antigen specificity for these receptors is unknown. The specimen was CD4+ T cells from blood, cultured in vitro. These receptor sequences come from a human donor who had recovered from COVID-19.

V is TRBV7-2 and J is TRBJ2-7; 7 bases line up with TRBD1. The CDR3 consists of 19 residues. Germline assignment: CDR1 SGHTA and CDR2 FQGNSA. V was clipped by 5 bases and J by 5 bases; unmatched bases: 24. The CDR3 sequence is CASSHPSRQGSTPLNEQYF. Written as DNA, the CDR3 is TGTGCCAGCAGCCACCCATCCAGACAGGGCTCAACCCCCCTAAACGAGCAGTACTTC. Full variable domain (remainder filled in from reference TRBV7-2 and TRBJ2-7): GAGVSQSPSNKVTEKGKDVELRCDPISGHTALYWYRQSLGQGLEFLIYFQGNSAPDKSGLPSDRFSAERTGGSVSTLTIQRTQQEDSAVYLCASSHPSRQGSTPLNEQYFGPGTRLTVT.

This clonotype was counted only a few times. The CDR3 loop reads CATRDYTHTGELFF. The CDR3 nucleotides are TGTGCCACTAGGGACTATACCCACACCGGGGAGCTGTTTTTT. J is TRBJ2-2 and V is TRBV19; 7 nucleotides agree with TRBD2. Germline V gene lookup returns CDR1 LNHDA and CDR2 SQIVND (reference sequence). The V gene end was trimmed by 10 bases and the J gene end by 3 bases; junction bases not matched to a gene: 8. The CDR3 is 14 residues long. Full variable domain (outside the CDR3, taken from reference TRBV19 and TRBJ2-2): DGGITQSPKYLFRKEGQNVTLSCEQNLNHDAMYWYRQDPGQGLRLIYYSQIVNDFQKGDIAEGYSVSREKKESFPLTVTSAQKNPTAFYLCATRDYTHTGELFFGEGSRLTVL.

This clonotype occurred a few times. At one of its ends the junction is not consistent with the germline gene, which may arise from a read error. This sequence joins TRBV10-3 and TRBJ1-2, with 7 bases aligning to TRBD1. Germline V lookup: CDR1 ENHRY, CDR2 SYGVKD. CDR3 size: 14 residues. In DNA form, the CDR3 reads TGTGCCAGCAGTAACATAGACAGGGACTATGGCTACACCTTC. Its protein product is CASSNIDRDYGYTF.

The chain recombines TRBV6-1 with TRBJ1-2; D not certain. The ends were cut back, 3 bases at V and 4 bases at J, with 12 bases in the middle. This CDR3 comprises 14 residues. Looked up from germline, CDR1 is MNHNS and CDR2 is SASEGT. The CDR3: CASSDWVLGYGYTF. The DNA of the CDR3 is TGTGCCAGCAGTGATTGGGTATTGGGCTATGGCTACACCTTC.

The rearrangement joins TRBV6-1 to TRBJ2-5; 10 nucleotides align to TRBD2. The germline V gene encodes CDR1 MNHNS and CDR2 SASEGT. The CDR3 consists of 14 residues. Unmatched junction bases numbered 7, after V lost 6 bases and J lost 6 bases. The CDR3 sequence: CASREGLARKTQYF. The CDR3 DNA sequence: TGTGCCAGCAGGGAGGGACTAGCGAGGAAGACCCAGTACTTC.

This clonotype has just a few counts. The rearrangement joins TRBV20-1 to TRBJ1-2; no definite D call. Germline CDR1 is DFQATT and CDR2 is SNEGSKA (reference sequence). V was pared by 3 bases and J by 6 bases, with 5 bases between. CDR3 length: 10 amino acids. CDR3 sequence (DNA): TGCAGTGCTAGGGGCAATGGCTACACCTTC. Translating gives CSARGNGYTF.

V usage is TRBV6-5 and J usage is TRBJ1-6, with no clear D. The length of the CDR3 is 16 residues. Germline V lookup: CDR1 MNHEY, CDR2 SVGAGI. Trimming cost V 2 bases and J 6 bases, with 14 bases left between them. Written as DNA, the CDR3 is TGTGCCAGCAGTTACGATTCGGGGAGGAGTAATTCACCCCTCCACTTT. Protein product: CASSYDSGRSNSPLHF.

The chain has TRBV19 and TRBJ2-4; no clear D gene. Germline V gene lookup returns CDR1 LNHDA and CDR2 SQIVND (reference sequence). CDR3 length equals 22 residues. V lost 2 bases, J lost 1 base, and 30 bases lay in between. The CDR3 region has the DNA TGTGCCAGTAGTATAATCAGGTCGGTACGAAGCGCTACCAGCAAGGCCAAAAACATTCAGTACTTC. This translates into CASSIIRSVRSATSKAKNIQYF.

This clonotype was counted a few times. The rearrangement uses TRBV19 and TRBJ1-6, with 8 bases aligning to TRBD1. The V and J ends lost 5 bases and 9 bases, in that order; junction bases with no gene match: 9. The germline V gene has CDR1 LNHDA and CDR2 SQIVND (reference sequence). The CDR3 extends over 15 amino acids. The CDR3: CASSGGTGGPSPLHF. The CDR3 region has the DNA TGTGCCAGTAGTGGAGGGACAGGTGGACCTTCACCCCTCCACTTT.

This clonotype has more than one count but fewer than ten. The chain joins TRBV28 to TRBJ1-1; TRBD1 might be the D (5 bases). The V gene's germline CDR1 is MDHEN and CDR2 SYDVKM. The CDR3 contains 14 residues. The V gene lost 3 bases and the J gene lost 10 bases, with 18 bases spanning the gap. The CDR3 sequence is CASSLTNLAGGAFF. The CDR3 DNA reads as TGTGCCAGCAGTTTGACAAATCTCGCGGGGGGAGCTTTCTTT.

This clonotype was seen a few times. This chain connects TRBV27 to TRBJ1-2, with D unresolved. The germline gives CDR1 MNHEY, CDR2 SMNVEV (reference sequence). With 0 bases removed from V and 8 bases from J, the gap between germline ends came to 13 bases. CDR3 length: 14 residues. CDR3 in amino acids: CASSLSGRVEGYTF. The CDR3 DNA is TGTGCCAGCAGTTTATCGGGGAGGGTAGAGGGCTACACCTTC.

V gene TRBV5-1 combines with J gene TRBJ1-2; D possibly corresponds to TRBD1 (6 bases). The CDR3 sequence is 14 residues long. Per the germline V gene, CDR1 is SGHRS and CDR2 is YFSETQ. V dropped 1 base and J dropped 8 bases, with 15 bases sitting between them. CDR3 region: CASSLRPGASGYTF. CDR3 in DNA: TGCGCCAGCAGCTTGAGGCCAGGGGCCTCCGGCTACACCTTC.

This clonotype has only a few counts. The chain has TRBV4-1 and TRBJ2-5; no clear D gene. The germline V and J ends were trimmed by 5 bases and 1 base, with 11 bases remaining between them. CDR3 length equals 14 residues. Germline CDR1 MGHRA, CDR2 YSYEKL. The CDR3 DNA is TGCGCCAGCAGCTCCCAGGTGGTCCAAGAGACCCAGTACTTC. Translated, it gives CASSSQVVQETQYF.

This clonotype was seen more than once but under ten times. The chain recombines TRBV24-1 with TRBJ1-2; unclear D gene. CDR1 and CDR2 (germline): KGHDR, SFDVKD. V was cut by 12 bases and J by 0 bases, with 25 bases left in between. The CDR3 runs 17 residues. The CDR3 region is CAPSTGRGENPNYGYTF. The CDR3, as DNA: TGTGCCCCGTCTACCGGACGTGGAGAAAATCCTAACTATGGCTACACCTTC.

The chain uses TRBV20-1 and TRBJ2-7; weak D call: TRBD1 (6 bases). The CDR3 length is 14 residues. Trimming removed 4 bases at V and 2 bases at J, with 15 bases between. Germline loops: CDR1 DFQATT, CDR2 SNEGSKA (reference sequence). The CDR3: CSAIGGQGTYEQYF. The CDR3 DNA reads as TGCAGTGCTATTGGGGGCCAGGGGACCTACGAGCAGTACTTC.

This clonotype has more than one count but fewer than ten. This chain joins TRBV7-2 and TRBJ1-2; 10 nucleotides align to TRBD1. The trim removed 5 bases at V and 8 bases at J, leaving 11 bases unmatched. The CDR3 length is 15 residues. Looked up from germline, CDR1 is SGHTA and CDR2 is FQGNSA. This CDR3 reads CASSRLKTGGFGYTF. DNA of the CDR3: TGTGCCAGCAGCAGGCTTAAGACAGGGGGCTTCGGCTACACCTTC.

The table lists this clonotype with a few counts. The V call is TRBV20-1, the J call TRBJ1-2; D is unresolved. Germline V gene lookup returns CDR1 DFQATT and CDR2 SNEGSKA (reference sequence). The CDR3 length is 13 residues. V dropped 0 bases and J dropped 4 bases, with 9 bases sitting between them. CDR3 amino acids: CSAREQESYGYTF. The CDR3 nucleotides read TGCAGTGCTAGAGAGCAGGAGAGCTATGGCTACACCTTC.

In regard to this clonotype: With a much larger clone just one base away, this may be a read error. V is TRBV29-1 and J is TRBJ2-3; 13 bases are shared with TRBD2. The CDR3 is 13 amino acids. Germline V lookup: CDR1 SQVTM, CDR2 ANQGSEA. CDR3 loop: CNAGTSGMDTQYF. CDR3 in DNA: TGCAACGCAGGGACTAGCGGGATGGATACGCAGTATTTT.

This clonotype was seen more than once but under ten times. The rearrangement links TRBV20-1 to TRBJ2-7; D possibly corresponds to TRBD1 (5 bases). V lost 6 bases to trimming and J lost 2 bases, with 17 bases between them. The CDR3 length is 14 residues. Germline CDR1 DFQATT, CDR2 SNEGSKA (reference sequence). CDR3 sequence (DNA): TGCAGTGCAGACAGTTGGACCGGGCCCTACGAGCAGTACTTC. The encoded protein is CSADSWTGPYEQYF.

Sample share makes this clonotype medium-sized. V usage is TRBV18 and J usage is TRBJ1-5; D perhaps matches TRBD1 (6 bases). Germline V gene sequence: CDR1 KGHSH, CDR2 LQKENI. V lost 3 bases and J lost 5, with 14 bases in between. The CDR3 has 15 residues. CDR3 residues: CASSPTDSRDQPQHF. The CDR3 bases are TGTGCCAGCTCACCGACGGACAGCCGCGATCAGCCCCAGCATTTT.

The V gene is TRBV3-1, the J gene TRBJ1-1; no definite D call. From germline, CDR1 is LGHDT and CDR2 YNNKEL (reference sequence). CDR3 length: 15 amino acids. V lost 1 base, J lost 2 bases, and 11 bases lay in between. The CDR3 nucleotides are TGTGCCAGCAGCCAAGGCCTGTCAACAAACACTGAAGCTTTCTTT. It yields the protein CASSQGLSTNTEAFF.

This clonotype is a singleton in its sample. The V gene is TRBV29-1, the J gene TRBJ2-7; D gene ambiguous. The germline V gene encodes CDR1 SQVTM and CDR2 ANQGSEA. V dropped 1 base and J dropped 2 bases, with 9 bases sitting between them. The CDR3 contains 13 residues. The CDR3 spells CSVEGDKPYEQYF. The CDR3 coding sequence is TGCAGCGTTGAAGGCGACAAACCCTACGAGCAGTACTTC.

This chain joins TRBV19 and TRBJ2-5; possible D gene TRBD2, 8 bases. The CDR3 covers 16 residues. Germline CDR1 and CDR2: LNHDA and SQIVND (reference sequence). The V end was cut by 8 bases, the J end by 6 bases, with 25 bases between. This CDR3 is CASGPSGGGARKTQYF. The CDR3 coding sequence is TGTGCCAGTGGCCCCTCGGGAGGGGGCGCGAGGAAGACCCAGTACTTC.